The 31 T cell receptor beta chains given below trace back to one sample, sequenced in a study of breast tumors, draining lymph nodes, adjacent tissues. Axillary draining lymph nodes of breast cancer patients supplied the node samples. TCRdb recomputed calls from the multiplex PCR reads with MiXCR, one row per CDR3 protein. This sample carries 150,000 to 250,000 distinct CDR3 sequences, 25% to 40% of them seen once, and the ten largest clones take over 4%. The sequenced sample was axillary lymph node tissue. The source is a female donor with breast cancer. Some clones in this sample may be carry-over from other donors' samples.

There are many counts of this clonotype. The chain joins TRBV12-3 or TRBV12-4 to TRBJ1-6; D might be TRBD1 (5 bases). The CDR3 is 13 amino acids. V lost 6 bases to trimming and J lost 6 bases, with 9 bases between them. This CDR3 is CASSLQGNSPLHF. The DNA for the CDR3 is TGTGCCAGCAGCCTCCAGGGTAATTCACCCCTCCACTTT.

Ten or more counts support this clonotype. V gene TRBV7-9 combines with J gene TRBJ1-2; tentative D call: TRBD1 (6 bases). The length of the CDR3 is 14 residues. Per the germline V gene, CDR1 is SEHNR and CDR2 is FQNEAQ (reference sequence). V was shortened by 0 bases and J by 3 bases, with 8 bases between the two germline ends. CDR3 bases: TGTGCCAGCAGCTTAGCCAGACAGGACTATGGCTACACCTTC. Translating it yields CASSLARQDYGYTF.

A remark on this clonotype: A much larger clone lies one base from this, so it may be a read error. The V and J genes are TRBV12-3 or TRBV12-4 and TRBJ1-2; TRBD1 might be the D (5 bases). This CDR3 contains 13 residues. V gave up 8 bases and J gave up 3 bases, with 13 bases separating them. This CDR3 is CASGHGRYYGYTF. DNA of the CDR3: TGTGCCAGCGGACACGGACGTTACTATGGCTACACCTTC.

This clonotype was seen at least ten times. The chain couples TRBV16 to TRBJ2-7, with D unresolved. Trimming cost V 0 bases and J 6 bases, with 6 bases left between them. Germline V gene lookup returns CDR1 KGHSY and CDR2 FQNENV. CDR3 length: 12 residues. The CDR3 DNA reads as TGTGCCAGCAGCCAATCAGCGTTCGAGCAGTACTTC. Protein product: CASSQSAFEQYF.

This clonotype was picked up many times. V is TRBV29-1 and J is TRBJ1-2; D gene uncertain. Deletions cut 4 bases from V and 7 bases from J, with 7 bases between. CDR3 length: 10 residues. CDR1 is SQVTM and CDR2 is ANQGSEA in the germline V gene. CDR3 in amino acids: CSVGYGGYTF. The CDR3 DNA is TGCAGCGTTGGTTACGGTGGCTACACCTTC. The entire variable domain, with the rest obtained from reference TRBV29-1 and TRBJ1-2, is as follows: SAVISQKPSRDICQRGTSLTIQCQVDSQVTMMFWYRQQPGQSLTLIATANQGSEATYESGFVIDKFPISRPNLTFSTLTVSNMSPEDSSIYLCSVGYGGYTFGSGTRLTVV.

V and J are TRBV5-4 and TRBJ2-1, with 9 bases aligning to TRBD1. The germline gives CDR1 SGHNT, CDR2 YYREEE (reference sequence). Unmatched junction bases numbered 8, after V lost 4 bases and J lost 6 bases. CDR3 size: 15 residues. The CDR3: CASSLRTGAPNEQFF. The CDR3, as DNA: TGTGCCAGCAGCCTAAGGACAGGGGCCCCCAATGAGCAGTTCTTC.

With respect to this clonotype: The germline gene is not matched at one end of the junction; a read error may be the cause. The V call is TRBV9, the J call TRBJ2-3, with D perhaps given as TRBD1 or TRBD2 (5 bases each). This CDR3 is built from 15 residues. Germline CDR1 is SGDLS and CDR2 is YYNGEE. CDR3 loop: CASSVAGTRTETQYF. The CDR3 bases are TGTGCCAGCAGCGTAGCGGGGACCCGCACAGAAACGCAGTATTTT.

In this sample, this clonotype turned up many times. This chain joins TRBV2 and TRBJ1-2, with TRBD1 identical over 7 bases. Per the germline V gene, CDR1 is SNHLY and CDR2 is FYNNEI. The CDR3 runs 14 residues. Germline trimming cut 5 bases from V and 1 base from J; bases unmatched to any gene: 4. CDR3 sequence (DNA): TGTGCCAGCAGTAGACAGGGTGGTAACTATGGCTACACCTTC. It is translated as CASSRQGGNYGYTF.

This clonotype was picked up many times. CDR3 bases: TGTGCCAGCAGCTACGACCGGGCCCTCACCGGAAACACCATATATTTT. The encoded protein is CASSYDRALTGNTIYF. This rearrangement joins TRBV11-2 to TRBJ1-3, with D uncertain. V lost 4 bases to trimming and J lost 4 bases, with 17 bases between them. Germline V lookup: CDR1 SGHAT, CDR2 FQNNGV. The CDR3 length is 16 residues. The whole variable domain, filled in from reference TRBV11-2 and TRBJ1-3, reads EAGVAQSPRYKIIEKRQSVAFWCNPISGHATLYWYQQILGQGPKLLIQFQNNGVVDDSQLPKDRFSAERLKGVDSTLKIQPAKLEDSAVYLCASSYDRALTGNTIYFGEGSWLTVV.

V is TRBV14 and J is TRBJ1-6; D is perhaps TRBD1 (5 bases). V was pared by 4 bases and J by 2 bases, with 6 bases between. Germline CDR1 and CDR2: SGHDN and FVKESK. The CDR3 is made up of 14 amino acids. This CDR3 reads CASSLGAYNSPLHF. CDR3 sequence (DNA): TGTGCCAGCAGCCTAGGGGCCTATAATTCACCCCTCCACTTT.

At least ten counts were recorded for this clonotype. This sequence joins TRBV9 and TRBJ2-1; TRBD2 agrees at 7 bases. V dropped 4 bases and J dropped 3; count of bases not matched to a gene: 4. Germline lookup yields CDR1 SGDLS and CDR2 YYNGEE. The CDR3 extends over 14 amino acids. The DNA for the CDR3 is TGTGCCAGCAGCCCCAGCGGGAACTACAATGAGCAGTTCTTC. This sequence encodes CASSPSGNYNEQFF. Full variable domain (remainder filled in from reference TRBV9 and TRBJ2-1): DSGVTQTPKHLITATGQRVTLRCSPRSGDLSVYWYQQSLDQGLQFLIQYYNGEERAKGNILERFSAQQFPDLHSELNLSSLELGDSALYFCASSPSGNYNEQFFGPGTRLTVL.

This clonotype was detected many times. The V and J genes are TRBV7-2 and TRBJ2-7, with 9 bases matching TRBD2. The junction had 7 bases not matched to a gene; V was cut back by 2 bases and J by 2 bases. Germline V gene sequence: CDR1 SGHTA, CDR2 FQGNSA. The CDR3 loop spans 16 amino acids. The CDR3 sequence: CASSLNPLAGTYEQYF. CDR3 DNA: TGTGCCAGCAGCTTAAATCCTCTAGCGGGAACCTACGAGCAGTACTTC.

This clonotype was seen more than once but under ten times. This chain uses TRBV20-1 with TRBJ1-2; a possible D gene is TRBD1 (5 bases). V shed 3 bases and J shed 3 bases, with 20 bases lying between them. This CDR3 is 16 amino acids long. CDR1 is DFQATT, CDR2 SNEGSKA, per germline (reference sequence). CDR3 DNA: TGCAGTGCTAGTCCCCGCCAGGACGGGGCGTACTATGGCTACACCTTC. It codes for CSASPRQDGAYYGYTF.

The chain has TRBV6-6 and TRBJ2-1; weak D call: TRBD2 (6 bases). Germline CDR1 reads MNHNY; CDR2 reads SVGAGI (reference sequence). Between the trimmed V and J ends, which lost 5 bases and 4 bases, there was a span of 18 bases. The CDR3 spans 16 residues. The CDR3 loop reads CASSPPVGGAYNEQFF. In DNA, the CDR3 is TGTGCCAGCAGTCCCCCTGTGGGAGGAGCTTACAATGAGCAGTTCTTC.

This clonotype showed up many times. The rearrangement joins TRBV5-1 to TRBJ1-5, with D perhaps TRBD1 (6 bases). Germline CDR1 is SGHRS and CDR2 is YFSETQ. V lost 0 bases, J lost 2 bases, and 12 bases lay in between. This CDR3 has 16 residues. DNA of the CDR3: TGCGCCAGCAGCTTGGGTGGGGGCCCGGGCAATCAGCCCCAGCATTTT. Protein sequence: CASSLGGGPGNQPQHF.

At least ten counts were recorded for this clonotype. The rearrangement links TRBV20-1 to TRBJ1-4; 7 positions agree with TRBD1. The CDR3 length is 14 residues. Germline V CDR1 and CDR2: DFQATT, SNEGSKA (reference sequence). After removal of 7 bases from V and 6 bases from J, the junction contained 11 bases not matched to a gene. The DNA of the CDR3 is TGCAGTGTTTCGGTGGGGACAGATGATGAAAAACTGTTTTTT. Amino acid sequence: CSVSVGTDDEKLFF.

There are many counts of this clonotype. The chain employs TRBV28 and TRBJ2-5, with a tentative D call TRBD1 (6 bases). This CDR3 has 15 residues. CDR1 MDHEN and CDR2 SYDVKM come from the germline V gene. Between the trimmed V and J ends, which lost 7 bases and 7 bases, there was a span of 22 bases. CDR3 DNA: TGTGCCAGCACCTTACCAGGGGCGAGCGAAGGGACCCAGTACTTC. It yields the protein CASTLPGASEGTQYF. Variable domain in full (rest from reference TRBV28 and TRBJ2-5): DVKVTQSSRYLVKRTGEKVFLECVQDMDHENMFWYRQDPGLGLRLIYFSYDVKMKEKGDIPEGYSVSREKKERFSLILESASTNQTSMYLCASTLPGASEGTQYFGPGTRLLVL.

The CDR3 sequence is CSVVYYLGEDEQPTQYF. DNA of the CDR3: TGCAGCGTTGTTTACTACTTAGGGGAGGATGAGCAGCCGACCCAGTACTTC. J is TRBJ2-5 and V is TRBV29-1; D may be TRBD2 (6 bases). This CDR3 contains 17 residues. Trimming pared 4 bases from V and 7 bases from J, leaving 28 bases between. Germline assignment: CDR1 SQVTM and CDR2 ANQGSEA.

At least ten counts were recorded for this clonotype. The chain is built from TRBV20-1 and TRBJ2-7; D remains ambiguous. V was trimmed by 0 bases and J by 3 bases, leaving 3 bases between them. There are 11 residues in the CDR3. Germline values: CDR1 DFQATT, CDR2 SNEGSKA (reference sequence). CDR3 loop: CSAREYYEQYF. The CDR3 DNA reads as TGCAGTGCTAGAGAATACTACGAGCAGTACTTC.

There are many counts of this clonotype. The CDR3 DNA reads TGTGCCAGCAGCTTGCCGGGGTATCATGGCAATGAGCAGTTCTTC. Protein product: CASSLPGYHGNEQFF. This sequence joins TRBV5-5 and TRBJ2-1; a possible D gene is TRBD2 (5 bases). V dropped 1 base and J dropped 6 bases, with 14 bases sitting between them. This CDR3 has 15 residues. Germline loops: CDR1 SGHKS, CDR2 YYEKEE (reference sequence).

In this sample, this clonotype turned up a few times. V usage is TRBV18 and J usage is TRBJ1-2, with unresolved D. This CDR3 region has 11 residues. From germline, CDR1 is KGHSH and CDR2 LQKENI. Trimming cost V 2 bases and J 8 bases, with 6 bases left between them. CDR3 in amino acids: CASSPSEGYTF. The DNA for the CDR3 is TGTGCCAGCTCACCAAGCGAGGGCTACACCTTC.

This sequence joins TRBV20-1 and TRBJ1-5; 9 positions agree with TRBD1. Germline V gene sequence: CDR1 DFQATT, CDR2 SNEGSKA (reference sequence). V was clipped by 0 bases and J by 4 bases; unmatched bases: 10. The CDR3 runs 17 residues. CDR3 sequence reads: CSAREVFTGGGNQPQHF. As DNA, the CDR3 is TGCAGTGCTAGAGAGGTCTTTACAGGGGGCGGTAATCAGCCCCAGCATTTT.

V gene TRBV5-1 combines with J gene TRBJ1-1; the match to TRBD1 covers 12 bases. The CDR3 covers 15 residues. The V and J ends lost 7 bases and 4 bases, in that order; junction bases with no gene match: 8. Germline V gene data show CDR1 as SGHRS and CDR2 as YFSETQ. CDR3 in amino acids: CASLSGTGGVTEAFF. CDR3 in DNA: TGCGCCAGCCTCTCCGGGACAGGGGGCGTCACTGAAGCTTTCTTT. The entire variable domain, with the rest obtained from reference TRBV5-1 and TRBJ1-1, is as follows: KAGVTQTPRYLIKTRGQQVTLSCSPISGHRSVSWYQQTPGQGLQFLFEYFSETQRNKGNFPGRFSGRQFSNSRSEMNVSTLELGDSALYLCASLSGTGGVTEAFFGQGTRLTVV.

The table lists this clonotype with many counts. The V call is TRBV6-1, the J call TRBJ2-5, with 10 nucleotides matching TRBD1. There are 16 residues in the CDR3. J lost 5 bases, V lost 7 bases, and 13 bases had no gene match. The germline CDR1 and CDR2 sequences are MNHNS and SASEGT. CDR3 in DNA: TGTGCCAGCAACTCCCAGACAGGGGGCGGAGGGGAGACCCAGTACTTC. Translating gives CASNSQTGGGGETQYF.

This clonotype was seen many times. The V and J genes are TRBV5-1 and TRBJ1-5, with 7 nucleotides matching TRBD1. The V gene's germline CDR1 is SGHRS and CDR2 YFSETQ. The CDR3 covers 15 residues. After removal of 4 bases from V and 1 base from J, the junction contained 5 bases not matched to a gene. The CDR3 sequence: CASSAGTESNQPQHF. DNA of the CDR3: TGCGCCAGCAGCGCCGGGACAGAGAGCAATCAGCCCCAGCATTTT.

This clonotype was recorded at least ten times. This chain connects TRBV5-1 to TRBJ2-7, with a possible D match to TRBD2 (6 bases). V was clipped by 4 bases and J by 3 bases, with 23 bases between them. Looked up from germline, CDR1 is SGHRS and CDR2 is YFSETQ. This CDR3 spans 17 amino acids. The CDR3 region has the DNA TGCGCCAGCAGCCATTTCGGAGGCAGAGGGACTGACTACGAGCAGTACTTC. Residues: CASSHFGGRGTDYEQYF.

This clonotype was counted many times. This sequence joins TRBV4-1 and TRBJ1-5, with a weak D call TRBD1 (5 bases). The CDR3 has 15 amino acids. The V gene lost 4 bases and the J gene lost 5 bases, with 15 bases spanning the gap. Germline V gene sequence: CDR1 MGHRA, CDR2 YSYEKL. CDR3 sequence: CASSPRLRGDQPQHF. The CDR3 DNA is TGCGCCAGCAGCCCCCGTTTAAGGGGAGATCAGCCCCAGCATTTT.

This clonotype was observed at least ten times. The chain combines TRBV29-1 with TRBJ2-3, with a possible D match to TRBD2 (6 bases). Germline-derived CDR1 and CDR2 are SQVTM and ANQGSEA. The V and J ends lost 8 bases and 2 bases respectively, with 14 bases between them. CDR3 length: 13 residues. This CDR3 is CSHRENPTDTQYF. The CDR3 DNA follows: TGCAGCCACCGGGAGAACCCCACAGATACGCAGTATTTT.

This clonotype occurred a few times. A clone one base away is much larger, so this may be a read error. The chain links TRBV20-1 to TRBJ2-2; weak D call: TRBD1 (7 bases). The CDR3 consists of 13 residues. Germline-derived CDR1 and CDR2 are DFQATT and SNEGSKA (reference sequence). The DNA of the CDR3 is TGCAGTGCTACAGACAGGGTCAGGGGGGCGCTGTTTTTT. Translating gives CSATDRVRGALFF.

This clonotype was observed at least ten times. The J gene is TRBJ2-7, the V gene TRBV6-2 or TRBV6-3; D call uncertain. Germline V gene data show CDR1 as MNHEY and CDR2 as SVGEGT. V was pared by 6 bases and J by 2 bases, with 14 bases between. This CDR3 is 14 amino acids long. This chain's CDR3 is CASRSIDTAYEQYF. CDR3 coding DNA: TGTGCCAGCAGATCTATAGACACGGCCTACGAGCAGTACTTC.

A word on this clonotype: One end of the junction varies from germline; a read error may be responsible. The chain couples TRBV2 to TRBJ1-2; 10 bases agree with TRBD1. Germline CDR1 is SNHLY and CDR2 is FYNNEI. The CDR3 sequence is 14 residues long. CDR3 sequence: CASSPTGGVLGYPF. DNA of the CDR3: TGTGCCAGCAGCCCGACAGGGGGCGTGTTAGGCTACCCCTTC.